The 14 T cell receptor beta chains presented below share a single source sample, sequenced in a study of blood T cell repertoires in COVID-19. Sequenced by immunoSEQ multiplex PCR; TCRdb stores in-frame clones only, minus some. The repertoire holds roughly 200,000 clones, with about 89% as singletons. Source material: peripheral blood. The source of these receptors is a man aged 40-49 years with acute or convalescent COVID-19.

The chain couples TRBV11-3 to TRBJ2-1; 8 bases align to TRBD1. Germline V lookup: CDR1 SGHNT, CDR2 YENEEA. With V trimmed by 0 bases and J by 5 bases, 15 bases remained unmatched. The CDR3 is 19 residues long. This chain's CDR3 is CASSLDSGVRDRYNNEQFF. The DNA of the CDR3 is TGTGCCAGCAGCTTAGACTCTGGGGTGCGGGACAGGTATAACAATGAGCAGTTCTTC.

The chain recombines TRBV7-2 with TRBJ2-3; 8 bases match TRBD2. Per germline, CDR1 SGHTA and CDR2 FQGNSA. V shed 6 bases, J shed 7 bases, and the junction held 9 bases outside the gene matches. CDR3 length: 14 residues. The CDR3 region is CASRKISGTYTQYF. The CDR3 DNA follows: TGTGCCAGCAGAAAAATTAGCGGGACTTATACGCAGTATTTT.

The chain employs TRBV10-2 and TRBJ1-6; 10 positions agree with TRBD1. V was clipped by 8 bases and J by 16 bases; unmatched bases: 11. Germline V CDR1 and CDR2: WSHSY, SAAADI. The length of the CDR3 is 13 residues. CDR3 protein: CASGGQGLFVLHF. CDR3 DNA: TGCGCCAGCGGGGGACAGGGGTTGTTTGTACTCCACTTT.

This clone is a singleton in its sample. The chain uses TRBV7-2 and TRBJ2-7, with D perhaps matching TRBD1 (6 bases). There are 13 residues in the CDR3. Trimming shortened V by 5 bases and J by 3 bases, and 11 bases separated the two germline ends. Germline V gene sequence: CDR1 SGHTA, CDR2 FQGNSA. The chain's CDR3 is CASSTLGGYEQYF. The CDR3 bases are TGTGCCAGCAGCACCCTAGGGGGCTACGAGCAGTACTTC.

V usage is TRBV7-2 and J usage is TRBJ1-1; D is undetermined. Trimming took off 2 bases at V and 11 bases at J, with 9 bases between the two ends. The germline CDR1 and CDR2 sequences are SGHTA and FQGNSA. This CDR3 comprises 11 residues. This CDR3 is CASSLQSEAFF. In DNA form, the CDR3 reads TGTGCCAGCAGCTTACAATCGGAGGCTTTCTTT.

This clone was counted a single time. The chain employs TRBV19 and TRBJ2-1; 9 bases are shared with TRBD2. The V segment lost 6 bases and the J segment 0 bases; nucleotides outside the gene matches: 3. The CDR3 totals 15 residues. In germline, CDR1 is LNHDA, CDR2 SQIVND (reference sequence). The DNA for the CDR3 is TGTGCCAGTAGGCTAGCGGGGCGCTCCTACAATGAGCAGTTCTTC. This sequence encodes CASRLAGRSYNEQFF.

The rearrangement links TRBV5-1 to TRBJ1-1; tentative D call: TRBD1 (5 bases). The V and J ends lost 4 bases and 4 bases respectively, with 11 bases between them. Germline V gives CDR1 SGHRS, CDR2 YFSETQ. There are 13 residues in the CDR3. The CDR3 DNA reads as TGCGCCAGCAGCCCAGTAAGGGGCACTGAAGCTTTCTTT. Encoded protein: CASSPVRGTEAFF.

The chain joins TRBV5-4 to TRBJ1-1; 7 positions agree with TRBD1. This CDR3 region has 15 residues. Germline V gene lookup returns CDR1 SGHNT and CDR2 YYREEE (reference sequence). The V segment lost 4 bases and the J segment 1 base; nucleotides outside the gene matches: 7. The CDR3 loop reads CASSGQVGANTEAFF. CDR3 in DNA: TGTGCCAGCAGCGGACAGGTCGGGGCGAACACTGAAGCTTTCTTT.

The chain is built from TRBV5-1 and TRBJ2-3, with 9 nucleotides matching TRBD2. CDR3 length equals 16 residues. The V and J ends lost 4 bases and 4 bases, in that order; junction bases with no gene match: 10. The germline V gene has CDR1 SGHRS and CDR2 YFSETQ. The CDR3 spells CASSPLPSSGADTQYF. The CDR3 region has the DNA TGCGCCAGCAGCCCATTGCCGTCTAGCGGGGCAGATACGCAGTATTTT.

This clone has a single count. V and J are TRBV11-1 and TRBJ1-6, with 10 positions matching TRBD1. The CDR3 is 14 residues long. V lost 3 bases and J lost 8; bases outside the gene matches: 1. Per the germline V gene, CDR1 is SGHAT and CDR2 is FQDESV (reference sequence). Here the CDR3 DNA reads TGTGCCAGCAGCTTCGGGACAGGGGATTCACCCCTCCACTTT. Amino acid sequence: CASSFGTGDSPLHF.

This clone was detected only a few times. This rearrangement joins TRBV6-5 to TRBJ2-2; 7 bases line up with TRBD1. There are 16 residues in the CDR3. The V gene end was trimmed by 4 bases and the J gene end by 0 bases; junction bases not matched to a gene: 5. The germline V gene encodes CDR1 MNHEY and CDR2 SVGAGI. CDR3 in amino acids: CASSLYRGPNTGELFF. The CDR3 DNA is TGTGCCAGCAGTTTATACAGGGGACCGAACACCGGGGAGCTGTTTTTT.

The rearrangement links TRBV3-1 (or the pseudogene TRBV3-2) to TRBJ2-1; 9 bases match TRBD2. Trimming took 6 bases from V and 0 from J; bases not matched to a gene: 3. Germline V gene sequence: CDR1 LGHDT, CDR2 YNNKEL (reference sequence). The CDR3 runs to 15 residues. CDR3 sequence: CASRRSGSSYNEQFF. Written as DNA, the CDR3 is TGTGCCAGCAGGCGTAGCGGGAGCTCCTACAATGAGCAGTTCTTC.

This clone was detected a few times. The V gene is TRBV5-1, the J gene TRBJ1-2, with TRBD1 as a possible D gene (6 bases). Trimming took off 0 bases at V and 3 bases at J, with 6 bases between the two ends. This CDR3 has 13 amino acids. The V gene's germline CDR1 is SGHRS and CDR2 YFSETQ. CDR3 sequence reads: CASSLGQDYGYTF. CDR3 nucleotides: TGCGCCAGCAGCTTGGGACAGGACTATGGCTACACCTTC.

The CDR3 coding sequence is TGTGCCAGTAGTATCCTCCGGGACAGGGTCAATGAGCAGTTCTTC. It specifies CASSILRDRVNEQFF. The chain links TRBV19 to TRBJ2-1; 9 bases are a match to TRBD1. The V gene's germline CDR1 is LNHDA and CDR2 SQIVND (reference sequence). Losses at the gene ends were 3 bases for V and 6 bases for J; bases not matched to a gene: 6. The CDR3 totals 15 residues.